The clone carrying this T cell receptor beta chain was counted only a few times. Its specificity is unknown. Trimming removed 4 bases from V and 10 bases from J; junction bases left unmatched: 10. This CDR3 region has 14 residues. Per the germline V gene, CDR1 is SNHLY and CDR2 is FYNNEI. These data originate in a study of beta chain features in type 1 diabetes. The investigators reverse transcribed all of the isolated RNA, so they sequenced expressed TCRB transcripts. Repertoires were generated with immunoSEQ multiplex PCR, while TCRdb's copy carries only in-frame clones and drops some. The table records roughly 340,000 clones, 10% to 15% of them present only once. Study-wide results and caveats: Type 1 diabetes patients had TCRB CDR3s that were shorter (moderately but significantly so) in all four CD4+ subsets. It was not settled here whether HLA type affects TCRB rearrangement.

V gene TRBV2 combines with J gene TRBJ2-1; TRBD2 matches at 7 bases. Sequencing was performed on naive CD4+ T cells from blood. The clonotype comes from a woman aged 18-29 years with type 1 diabetes. In DNA, the CDR3 is TGTGCCAGCAGTGTCAGGCTAGCGGAGCCGGAGCAGTTCTTC. Encoded protein: CASSVRLAEPEQFF.